The source of this T cell receptor (beta chain) is a study of CD8+CD57+ T cells in acquired aplastic anemia (dated 2018 in TCRdb). Regarding the research as a whole: A mean of roughly 3.2 ug of DNA, ranging from 0.2 to 27.4 ug, was extracted from sorted CD4+ and CD8+ cells. A CD8+CD57+ expansion meant a frequency higher than the mean frequency seen in healthy subjects. Paper-wide results and their limitations: CD8+ Simpson's diversity did not differ significantly between patients and healthy controls (P=0.060). Roughly 30 CD8+ CDR3 sequences were shared between patients and controls but appeared highly expressed in patients and within their immunodominant clones.

This clonotype was detected a few times. This clone's antigen is unknown. Within one base of it there is no much larger clone, and no base qualities were kept. CDR1 SGHTA and CDR2 FQGNSA were looked up in the germline V gene. Spanning cysteine to phenylalanine, the CDR3 consists of 15 amino acids. The only DNA kept is the CDR3, 45 bases in frame from the first base. Deletion took 1 base off V and 2 bases off J, with a span of 9 bases between the germline ends. Genomic DNA served as template for TCR beta VDJ combination and CDR3 sequence profiling. An Illumina HiSeq 2000 was the platform used for TCR repertoire sequencing. In the original analysis: TRBV/TRBJ rearrangement plots, CDR3 size and DJ length profiles, and Simpson's diversity index were used to evaluate the repertoires. The most abundant DNA sequence in the deep sequencing data was defined as the immunodominant clone. CDR3 amino acid sequences were screened for sharing across subjects and were compared with published repertoires and the VDJdb database. TCRdb ran its own pipeline on the public reads, namely fastp trimming at Q25 and MiXCR clone calling, and kept in-frame beta chains. Rows are combined by CDR3 protein, so each entry shows the most common genes and DNA. TCRdb's processing, not the authors', yielded these V and J calls. This sample has 200,000 to 300,000 distinct CDR3 sequences in its table, and more than 40% of those were observed once. The ten largest make up 7.8% of the sample.

Expansion of CD8+CD57+ cells had been shown by flow cytometry in the patients chosen for sequencing. All patients had severe acquired aplastic anemia diagnosed by International Study of Aplastic Anemia and Agranulocytosis and Camitta criteria. At the time blood was sampled, none of the patients had received any therapy. In the study, sorted CD4+ and CD8+ blood T cells from patients with severe aplastic anemia and from healthy subjects underwent deep sequencing of TCR repertoires. In the USA, patient enrollment took place under clinicaltrials.gov protocols 00001620, 01623167, 00001397, 00071045, 00081523 and 00961064. Ficoll-Paque density gradient centrifugation was used to isolate peripheral blood mononuclear cells. CD4+ and CD8+ T cells were sorted by FACS or magnetic beads before DNA extraction.

The TCR originated in a human donor with aplastic anemia. The V and J segments used are TRBV7-2 and TRBJ1-5; the D gene is perhaps TRBD1, on 6 matching bases. Sequenced sample: sorted CD4+, CD8+, or CD8+CD57+ T cells (not recorded which) from PBMCs. CDR3 loop: CASSLDGGGNQPQHF. Here is the DNA: TGTGCCAGCAGCTTAGATGGGGGCGGCAATCAGCCCCAGCATTTT.